This TCR beta chain is drawn from a study of graft-versus-host responses after intestinal transplantation (dated by TCRdb to the early 2020s). Context from the whole study: Multivisceral, liver-intestinal, or isolated intestinal transplants were received by the recipients. Every recipient was given anti-thymocyte globulin induction, followed by around three years of maintenance tacrolimus and steroids. After intestinal transplantation, graft-versus-host and host-versus-graft alloreactive T cell clones were followed in the graft, circulation and bone marrow using bulk TCR-beta CDR3 sequencing. To identify alloreactive clones, pre-transplant mixed lymphocyte reaction products were sequenced and compared with unstimulated pre-transplant donor and recipient T cells. A cohort of 24 intestinal transplant recipients, including one retransplant, was enrolled, and a few patients lacking pretransplant specimens were excluded. Donor T cell macrochimerism was defined as a peak of at least 4% donor T cells among recipient peripheral blood mononuclear cells. Rather than being sequenced by the commercial service, samples from three later patients were sequenced in-house on an Illumina MiSeq and processed with MiXCR.

The full study reports these points: The conclusions were limited by the relatively low number and heterogeneity of the intestinal transplant patients. High GvH to HvG T cell clonal ratios were observed in the allografts of patients with donor T cell macrochimerism. Early after transplant, declines in HvG clones were associated with peak levels of circulating GvH clones. GvH clones were detected in recipient bone marrow, and some appeared earlier in ileal mucosa or blood, consistent with an intestinal mucosal origin.

Concerning this clone itself: Its antigen remains undetermined. There are no base qualities to consult, and no much larger clone falls within one base.

For CDR1 and CDR2, the germline V gene lists SGHRS and YFSETQ. The CDR3 measures 10 amino acids from cysteine to phenylalanine. Only the CDR3 region is kept as DNA, spanning 30 bases read in frame from base 1. The V end loses 3 bases and the J end loses 2 bases, and a stretch of 0 bases separates them. Libraries were constructed by the immunoSEQ multiplex PCR assay. For most patients, genomic DNA was subjected to high-throughput TCR-beta CDR3 sequencing by Adaptive Biotechnologies. The study's own analysis went as follows. TCR sequencing data for roughly 18 patients were retrieved from Adaptive's ImmunoSEQ software; a few other patients were processed with MiXCR and VDJtools. CDR3 nucleotide sequences shared between donor and recipient were removed because their origin could not be assigned. At least 2-fold expansion over unstimulated cells and a minimum CFSE-low frequency of 0.002% (template counts) or 0.001% (read counts) were required for clones to be classified as alloreactive. Clones detected in sequenced pre-transplant spleen, lymph node, or MLR CFSE-low populations of the donor or recipient were defined as mappable. The cumulative frequency of alloreactive clones was calculated as a percentage of all sequences, weighted by copy number. TCRdb took this table from immuneACCESS and kept in-frame rearrangements with V and J called. Such tables lack part of the clones; where checked against another copy, unresolved V genes explain under half of the gap, and the rest is unexplained. That table furnishes V, J and clone size, whereas the DNA furnished D and trimming. This sample lists tens of thousands of clones; 75% to 90% were detected once. The top ten constitute approximately 4.9% of the sample.

In the first month after transplant, blood samples were collected up to 4 times, and after that at least monthly when available. The clonotype was recovered from a human patient who received an intestinal transplant, so some T cells may come from the graft donor. Source: PBMCs, taken 65 to 70 days after intestinal transplantation. The rearranged segments are TRBV5-1 and TRBJ2-7; no D segment can be confidently identified. The nucleotide sequence reads as follows: TGCGCCAGCAGCTCCTACGAGCAGTACTTC. It codes for CASSSYEQYF.